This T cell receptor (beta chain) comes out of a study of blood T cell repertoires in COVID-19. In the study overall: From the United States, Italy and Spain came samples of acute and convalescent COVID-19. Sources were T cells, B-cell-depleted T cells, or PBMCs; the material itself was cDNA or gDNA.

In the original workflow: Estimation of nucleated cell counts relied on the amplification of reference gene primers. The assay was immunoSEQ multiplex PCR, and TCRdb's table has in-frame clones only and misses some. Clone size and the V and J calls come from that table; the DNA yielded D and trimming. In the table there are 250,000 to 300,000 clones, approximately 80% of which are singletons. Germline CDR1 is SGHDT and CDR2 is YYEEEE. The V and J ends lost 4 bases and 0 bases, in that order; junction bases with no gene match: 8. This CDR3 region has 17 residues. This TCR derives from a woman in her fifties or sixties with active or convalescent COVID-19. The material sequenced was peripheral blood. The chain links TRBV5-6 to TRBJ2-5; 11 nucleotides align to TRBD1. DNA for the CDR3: TGTGCCAGCAGCGGGGGACAGGGGGACCCCTACCAAGAGACCCAGTACTTC. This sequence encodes CASSGGQGDPYQETQYF.